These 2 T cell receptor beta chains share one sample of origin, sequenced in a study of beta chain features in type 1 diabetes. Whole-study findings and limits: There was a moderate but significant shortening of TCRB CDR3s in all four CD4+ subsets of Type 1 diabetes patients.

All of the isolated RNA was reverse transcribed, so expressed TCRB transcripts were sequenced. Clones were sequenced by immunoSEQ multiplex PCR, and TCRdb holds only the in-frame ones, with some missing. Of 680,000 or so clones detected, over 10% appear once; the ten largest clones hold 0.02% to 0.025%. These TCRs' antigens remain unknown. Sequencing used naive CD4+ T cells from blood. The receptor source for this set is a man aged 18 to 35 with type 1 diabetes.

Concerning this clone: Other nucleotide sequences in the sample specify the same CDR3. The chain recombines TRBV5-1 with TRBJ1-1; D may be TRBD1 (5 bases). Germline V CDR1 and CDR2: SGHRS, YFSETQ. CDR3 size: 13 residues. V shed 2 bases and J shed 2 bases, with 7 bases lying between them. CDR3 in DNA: TGCGCCAGCAGCTTTGGACAAAACACTGAAGCTTTCTTT. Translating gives CASSFGQNTEAFF.

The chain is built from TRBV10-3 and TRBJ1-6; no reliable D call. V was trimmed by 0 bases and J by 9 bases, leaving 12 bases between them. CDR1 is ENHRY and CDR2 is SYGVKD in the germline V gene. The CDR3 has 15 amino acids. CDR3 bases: TGTGCCATCAGTGAGTCGAAAGGGCGGGGTTCACCCCTCCACTTT. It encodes CAISESKGRGSPLHF.